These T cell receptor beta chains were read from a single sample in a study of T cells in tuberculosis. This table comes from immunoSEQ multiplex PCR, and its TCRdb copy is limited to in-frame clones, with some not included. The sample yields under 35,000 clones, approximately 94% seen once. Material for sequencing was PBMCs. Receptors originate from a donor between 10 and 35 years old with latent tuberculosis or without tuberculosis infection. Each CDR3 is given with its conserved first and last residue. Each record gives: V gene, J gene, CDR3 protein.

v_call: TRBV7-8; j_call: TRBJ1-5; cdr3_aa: CASSRTLAAGNQPQHF
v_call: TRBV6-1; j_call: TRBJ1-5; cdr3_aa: CASSGEDGNQPQHF
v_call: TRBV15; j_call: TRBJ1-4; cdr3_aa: CATSSKPGGWEKLFF
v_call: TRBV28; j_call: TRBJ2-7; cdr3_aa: CASSLSGDYTYEQYF
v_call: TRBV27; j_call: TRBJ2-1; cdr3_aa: CASRLRSNEQFF
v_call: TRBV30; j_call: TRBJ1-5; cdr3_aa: CAWTQGYSNQPQHF
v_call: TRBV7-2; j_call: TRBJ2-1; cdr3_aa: CASSLYRDGNEQFF
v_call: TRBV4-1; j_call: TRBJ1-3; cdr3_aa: CASSQVEDSGNTIYF
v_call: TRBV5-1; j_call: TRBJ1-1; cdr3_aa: CASSLRKGVGTEAFF
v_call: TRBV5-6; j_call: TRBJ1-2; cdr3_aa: CASSQLTGNRDYGYTF
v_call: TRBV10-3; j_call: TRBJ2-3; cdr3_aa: CAIAAGATDTQYF
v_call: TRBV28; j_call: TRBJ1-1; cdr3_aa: CASTGWGRGKAEAFF
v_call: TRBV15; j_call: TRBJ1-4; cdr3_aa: CATSMHRGQKLFF